These 32 T cell receptor beta chains originate from one sample sequenced in a study of T cells in localized non-small cell lung cancer. The method was immunoSEQ multiplex PCR; TCRdb's version includes in-frame clones alone and lacks a portion of them. This table has about 17,000 clones, roughly 91% appearing once. The material sequenced was peripheral blood, taken before any cancer treatment. The receptors were sampled from a male donor at least 60 years old with stage II squamous cell lung carcinoma.

The rearrangement uses TRBV7-8 and TRBJ2-1; D is unresolved. Germline V gene lookup returns CDR1 SGHVS and CDR2 FQNEAQ. The V gene lost 5 bases and the J gene lost 6 bases, with 11 bases spanning the gap. The CDR3 has 13 amino acids. The CDR3 here is CASSIDLLNEQFF. DNA of the CDR3: TGTGCCAGCAGCATCGACCTTCTCAATGAGCAGTTCTTC.

V and J are TRBV6-6 and TRBJ1-2; weak D call: TRBD1 (6 bases). V was cut by 0 bases and J by 4 bases, with 12 bases left in between. Germline-derived CDR1 and CDR2 are MNHNY and SVGAGI (reference sequence). The length of the CDR3 is 15 residues. The CDR3 DNA reads TGTGCCAGCAGTTACTCGAAGGGGGGGTTCTATGGCTACACCTTC. It encodes CASSYSKGGFYGYTF.

A single count supports this clone. CDR3 sequence: CASRPGTGASGANVLTF. For the CDR3, the DNA is TGTGCCAGTCGACCGGGGACAGGCGCGTCTGGGGCCAACGTCCTGACTTTC. The chain carries TRBV19 and TRBJ2-6; TRBD1 agrees at 8 bases. The CDR3 has 17 residues. Germline V CDR1 and CDR2: LNHDA, SQIVND (reference sequence). V was pared by 8 bases and J by 1 base, with 10 bases of the junction left unmatched.

This clone was recorded only once. CDR3: CASTIQGNQPQHF. DNA for the CDR3: TGTGCCAGCACTATACAAGGAAATCAGCCCCAGCATTTT. The V gene is TRBV28, the J gene TRBJ1-5; D is undetermined. The germline V gene encodes CDR1 MDHEN and CDR2 SYDVKM. The germline V and J ends were trimmed by 7 bases and 4 bases, with 11 bases remaining between them. This CDR3 region has 13 residues.

This clone showed up just a few times. This chain uses TRBV5-1 with TRBJ1-1; 9 nucleotides align to TRBD1. The CDR3 runs to 15 residues. J lost 1 base, V lost 2 bases, and 3 bases had no gene match. The germline CDR1 and CDR2 sequences are SGHRS and YFSETQ. As DNA, the CDR3 is TGCGCCAGCAGCTTCAAACAGGGGGCGAACACTGAAGCTTTCTTT. As protein: CASSFKQGANTEAFF. Together with reference TRBV5-1 and TRBJ1-1, the CDR3 gives the full variable domain: KAGVTQTPRYLIKTRGQQVTLSCSPISGHRSVSWYQQTPGQGLQFLFEYFSETQRNKGNFPGRFSGRQFSNSRSEMNVSTLELGDSALYLCASSFKQGANTEAFFGQGTRLTVV.

This clone has only one observation. The chain couples TRBV11-3 to TRBJ2-7; D might be TRBD1 (6 bases). Germline lookup yields CDR1 SGHNT and CDR2 YENEEA. Between the trimmed V and J ends, which lost 5 bases and 6 bases, there was a span of 11 bases. The CDR3 consists of 12 residues. This CDR3 is CASSNRVGEQYF. Written as DNA, the CDR3 is TGTGCCAGCAGCAACAGGGTAGGCGAGCAGTACTTC.

The chain links TRBV7-9 to TRBJ2-1; the match to TRBD2 covers 9 bases. Germline CDR1 and CDR2: SEHNR and FQNEAQ (reference sequence). The CDR3 has 18 residues. J gave up 1 base and V 5 bases, and 12 bases lay outside the gene matches. The CDR3 spells CASSPRGGRAPSYNEQFF. CDR3 DNA: TGTGCCAGCAGCCCTCGGGGCGGGAGGGCCCCGTCCTACAATGAGCAGTTCTTC.

The chain employs TRBV27 and TRBJ1-5, with TRBD1 matching 11 bases. The germline V gene has CDR1 MNHEY and CDR2 SMNVEV (reference sequence). CDR3 length: 15 residues. J lost 4 bases, V lost 5 bases, and 4 bases had no gene match. The DNA for the CDR3 is TGTGCCAGCAGTCAAGGGACAGGGGGAAATCAGCCCCAGCATTTT. It yields the protein CASSQGTGGNQPQHF.

V gene TRBV5-1 combines with J gene TRBJ2-2, with 10 bases fitting TRBD2. Trimming removed 2 bases from V and 5 bases from J; junction bases left unmatched: 12. CDR3 length: 18 residues. The germline V gene encodes CDR1 SGHRS and CDR2 YFSETQ. The CDR3 DNA is TGCGCCAGCAGCTTAAGAGCGGGAGGGCCCCGAAAGACCGGGGAGCTGTTTTTT. It is translated as CASSLRAGGPRKTGELFF.

The chain recombines TRBV30 with TRBJ1-1, with D tentatively TRBD1 (5 bases). The CDR3 extends over 11 amino acids. Germline V gene data show CDR1 as GTSNPN and CDR2 as SVGIG (reference sequence). V gave up 5 bases and J gave up 8 bases, with 12 bases separating them. Written as DNA, the CDR3 is TGTGCCTGGTCGGGGCGGGCGGAAGCTTTCTTT. As protein: CAWSGRAEAFF.

For the CDR3, the DNA is TGTGCCAGCAGCCCAACAGGGACAAACACCATATATTTT. Encoded protein: CASSPTGTNTIYF. The chain carries TRBV9 and TRBJ1-3; a possible D gene is TRBD1 (6 bases). This CDR3 is built from 13 residues. The V gene's germline CDR1 is SGDLS and CDR2 YYNGEE. The V end was cut by 4 bases, the J end by 6 bases, with 11 bases between.

V usage is TRBV5-7 and J usage is TRBJ1-3; unclear D gene. TRBV5-7 is an open reading frame, and its role is uncertain. CDR3 length: 14 residues. V lost 0 bases and J lost 8, with 12 bases in between. CDR3 loop: CASSLEPGEDTIYF. In DNA, the CDR3 is TGTGCCAGCAGCTTGGAGCCCGGTGAAGACACCATATATTTT.

This clone rates as medium-sized. J is TRBJ1-5 and V is TRBV19; TRBD1 might be the D (6 bases). The germline V and J ends were trimmed by 3 bases and 2 bases, with 14 bases remaining between them. The germline gives CDR1 LNHDA, CDR2 SQIVND (reference sequence). CDR3 length equals 16 residues. CDR3 DNA sequence: TGTGCCAGTAGTATCGGGTTGAGGGGGGGCAATCAGCCCCAGCATTTT. It specifies CASSIGLRGGNQPQHF.

The V and J genes are TRBV27 and TRBJ1-2; no clear D. This CDR3 is 12 amino acids long. Germline V gene sequence: CDR1 MNHEY, CDR2 SMNVEV (reference sequence). V lost 6 bases and J 5 bases, leaving 10 bases between the germline ends. CDR3 coding DNA: TGTGCCAGCAGCCTTCGGGGATATGGCTACACCTTC. Translating it yields CASSLRGYGYTF.

This chain links TRBV5-1 with TRBJ2-1; 10 bases match TRBD1. V trimming: 0 bases; J trimming: 7 bases; junction bases outside the gene matches: 4. This CDR3 contains 15 residues. Germline V gene sequence: CDR1 SGHRS, CDR2 YFSETQ. In nucleotides, the CDR3 is TGCGCCAGCAGCTTGGGACAGGGGGCGGTTAATGAGCAGTTCTTC. Its translation is CASSLGQGAVNEQFF.

The chain has TRBV4-1 and TRBJ1-2, with D unclear. The length of the CDR3 is 19 residues. From germline, CDR1 is MGHRA and CDR2 YSYEKL. V lost 4 bases, J lost 5 bases, and 29 bases lay in between. The CDR3 nucleotides read TGCGCCAGCAGCCTATCAACGACACATTTTGTATCAGTCCGGTATGGCTACACCTTC. Encoded protein: CASSLSTTHFVSVRYGYTF.

The chain links TRBV10-3 to TRBJ1-2, with 10 nucleotides matching TRBD1. CDR1 and CDR2 from the germline V gene are ENHRY and SYGVKD. Germline trimming cut 0 bases from V and 8 bases from J; bases unmatched to any gene: 6. CDR3 length: 15 residues. As DNA, the CDR3 is TGTGCCATCAGTGAGTCTCAAGGGACAGGGGAAGGCTACACCTTC. This codes for CAISESQGTGEGYTF.

The V call is TRBV20-1, the J call TRBJ2-7; maybe TRBD2 (6 bases). Germline V gene data show CDR1 as DFQATT and CDR2 as SNEGSKA (reference sequence). The germline V and J ends were trimmed by 6 bases and 4 bases, with 10 bases remaining between them. This CDR3 is 11 amino acids long. This chain's CDR3 is CSARGGYEQYF. The CDR3 DNA sequence: TGCAGTGCACGTGGGGGGTACGAGCAGTACTTC.

This clone has more than one count but fewer than ten. The gene calls are TRBV19 and TRBJ1-5; D is uncertain. This CDR3 has 12 amino acids. Trimming left V 7 bases short and J 2 bases short, with 6 bases between. Germline V gene data show CDR1 as LNHDA and CDR2 as SQIVND (reference sequence). The CDR3 region has the DNA TGTGCCAGTAAGAACGGCAATCAGCCCCAGCATTTT. This translates into CASKNGNQPQHF.

The rearrangement joins TRBV5-1 to TRBJ1-3; no clear D. V was trimmed by 4 bases and J by 0 bases, leaving 14 bases between them. This CDR3 spans 16 amino acids. In germline, CDR1 is SGHRS, CDR2 YFSETQ. The CDR3 DNA sequence: TGCGCCAGCAGCCCGCGGACTGACTCCTCTGGAAACACCATATATTTT. Translated: CASSPRTDSSGNTIYF. Drawing the rest from reference TRBV5-1 and TRBJ1-3, the complete variable domain is KAGVTQTPRYLIKTRGQQVTLSCSPISGHRSVSWYQQTPGQGLQFLFEYFSETQRNKGNFPGRFSGRQFSNSRSEMNVSTLELGDSALYLCASSPRTDSSGNTIYFGEGSWLTVV.

The gene calls are TRBV9 and TRBJ2-5; no definite D call. The CDR3 is 17 amino acids. The V and J ends lost 0 bases and 2 bases respectively, with 17 bases between them. From germline, CDR1 is SGDLS and CDR2 YYNGEE. The CDR3 region is CASSVDGQVFGQETQYF. In DNA, the CDR3 is TGTGCCAGCAGCGTAGACGGGCAGGTTTTCGGTCAAGAGACCCAGTACTTC.

The rearrangement joins TRBV6-5 to TRBJ1-2, with TRBD1 identical over 10 bases. CDR1 is MNHEY, CDR2 SVGAGI, per germline. The CDR3 loop spans 16 amino acids. The junction had 7 bases not matched to a gene; V was cut back by 2 bases and J by 4 bases. CDR3 residues: CASSYGLDRGGYGYTF. Here the CDR3 DNA reads TGTGCCAGCAGTTACGGCCTGGACAGGGGGGGCTATGGCTACACCTTC.

The V and J genes are TRBV7-9 and TRBJ2-3; D may correspond to TRBD1 or TRBD2 (5 bases each). In germline, CDR1 is SEHNR, CDR2 FQNEAQ (reference sequence). The germline V and J ends were trimmed by 8 bases and 7 bases, with 16 bases remaining between them. The CDR3 is 13 residues long. The CDR3 sequence is CASLGRADHTQYF. In DNA form, the CDR3 reads TGTGCCAGCCTGGGGCGGGCGGACCATACGCAGTATTTT. The variable domain in full, completed from reference TRBV7-9 and TRBJ2-3, reads DTGVSQNPRHKITKRGQNVTFRCDPISEHNRLYWYRQTLGQGPEFLTYFQNEAQLEKSRLLSDRFSAERPKGSFSTLEIQRTEQGDSAMYLCASLGRADHTQYFGPGTRLTVL.

The V and J genes are TRBV7-2 and TRBJ1-1; D ambiguous. The V gene lost 3 bases and the J gene lost 1 base, with 3 bases spanning the gap. The CDR3 length is 12 residues. The germline gives CDR1 SGHTA, CDR2 FQGNSA. The CDR3 sequence: CASSFANTEAFF. CDR3 nucleotide sequence: TGTGCCAGCAGCTTTGCGAACACTGAAGCTTTCTTT.

The gene calls are TRBV19 and TRBJ2-1; TRBD2 aligns across 14 bases. This CDR3 comprises 19 residues. Germline V gene lookup returns CDR1 LNHDA and CDR2 SQIVND (reference sequence). V was pared by 5 bases and J by 3 bases, with 12 bases of the junction left unmatched. CDR3 sequence: CASSARVTSGREDYNEQFF. In DNA, the CDR3 is TGTGCCAGTAGTGCCAGGGTGACTAGCGGGAGGGAAGACTACAATGAGCAGTTCTTC.

The J gene is TRBJ2-2, the V gene TRBV5-1; 8 bases are a match to TRBD2. The CDR3 spans 16 residues. Trimming took 0 bases from V and 7 from J; bases not matched to a gene: 8. Per the germline V gene, CDR1 is SGHRS and CDR2 is YFSETQ. This chain's CDR3 is CASSLDSGIRGGELFF. In nucleotides, the CDR3 is TGCGCCAGCAGCTTGGATAGCGGGATACGCGGCGGGGAGCTGTTTTTT.

This sequence joins TRBV18 and TRBJ2-5, with 7 nucleotides matching TRBD1. With V trimmed by 6 bases and J by 4 bases, 5 bases remained unmatched. The germline V gene encodes CDR1 KGHSH and CDR2 LQKENI. The CDR3 is 13 residues long. CDR3 sequence (DNA): TGTGCCAGCTCCGGAAACAGGGGAGAGACCCAGTACTTC. Translating it yields CASSGNRGETQYF.

This clone was picked up a small number of times. This chain connects TRBV19 to TRBJ1-1; perhaps TRBD1 as D (6 bases). V was trimmed by 6 bases and J by 6 bases, leaving 14 bases between them. This CDR3 spans 13 amino acids. Per germline, CDR1 LNHDA and CDR2 SQIVND (reference sequence). CDR3 DNA sequence: TGTGCCAGTAGCGATATTACAGGGTCTGAAGCTTTCTTT. Encoded protein: CASSDITGSEAFF.

This chain uses TRBV5-1 with TRBJ2-3; perhaps TRBD1 as D (5 bases). The V gene lost 0 bases and the J gene lost 3 bases, with 14 bases spanning the gap. This CDR3 comprises 16 residues. The germline V gene encodes CDR1 SGHRS and CDR2 YFSETQ. CDR3 sequence: CASSLASAGLTDTQYF. In DNA form, the CDR3 reads TGCGCCAGCAGCTTGGCCAGCGCAGGGTTGACAGATACGCAGTATTTT.

This clone turned up a few times. The chain uses TRBV7-3 and TRBJ2-3; D is possibly TRBD2 (6 bases). The germline CDR1 and CDR2 sequences are SGHTA and FQGTGA. V lost 3 bases, J lost 0 bases, and 10 bases lay in between. The CDR3 consists of 15 residues. The DNA for the CDR3 is TGTGCCAGCAGCTTTCTCGGGACTAGCACAGATACGCAGTATTTT. It is translated as CASSFLGTSTDTQYF.

This chain joins TRBV4-2 and TRBJ2-1; the match to TRBD2 covers 7 bases. The V and J ends lost 2 bases and 2 bases, in that order; junction bases with no gene match: 3. The germline V gene has CDR1 LGHNA and CDR2 YNFKEQ. The CDR3 spans 15 residues. The CDR3 nucleotides read TGTGCCAGCAGCCAAAGCGGGATCACCTACAATGAGCAGTTCTTC. It codes for CASSQSGITYNEQFF.

The CDR3 nucleotides are TGTGCCAGCAGCCAAGAGCCCCCTAGCGCCTTTACCTCCAACACCGGGGAGCTGTTTTTT. It codes for CASSQEPPSAFTSNTGELFF. The rearrangement links TRBV4-2 to TRBJ2-2; D possibly corresponds to TRBD2 (6 bases). Trimming took 0 bases from V and 2 from J, leaving 22 bases between them. The germline V gene encodes CDR1 LGHNA and CDR2 YNFKEQ. The CDR3 contains 20 residues.